This entry lists 4 T cell receptor beta chains sequenced from one sample in a study of blood T cell repertoires in COVID-19. Clones were read by immunoSEQ multiplex PCR, and TCRdb kept only the in-frame ones, dropping some. The sample contains a few hundred thousand clones, 70% to 90% of which appear only once. Sequenced input: peripheral blood. The origin of the receptors is a human donor with COVID-19, enrolled during active disease. The donor label of this sample is uncertain.

The chain couples TRBV27 to TRBJ2-7; 12 nucleotides match TRBD2. Losses at the gene ends were 5 bases for V and 4 bases for J; bases not matched to a gene: 9. The V gene's germline CDR1 is MNHEY and CDR2 SMNVEV (reference sequence). CDR3 length equals 16 residues. The CDR3 sequence is CASSPGLAGIPYEQYF. The CDR3 DNA is TGTGCCAGCAGTCCCGGACTAGCGGGAATCCCTTACGAGCAGTACTTC.

The genes are TRBV29-1 and TRBJ2-7, with 14 bases that match TRBD2. V was clipped by 6 bases and J by 3 bases; unmatched bases: 1. The CDR3 contains 13 residues. Germline V lookup: CDR1 SQVTM, CDR2 ANQGSEA. CDR3: CSVGTSGSYEQYF. As DNA, the CDR3 is TGCAGCGTCGGGACTAGCGGGAGCTACGAGCAGTACTTC.

V is TRBV6-4 and J is TRBJ1-2; 10 positions agree with TRBD1. CDR3 length: 13 residues. Germline lookup yields CDR1 MRHNA and CDR2 SNTAGT. V dropped 3 bases and J dropped 14; count of bases not matched to a gene: 9. CDR3 sequence (DNA): TGTGCCAGCAGTGAACCGGGACAGGGGCTTATGACCTTC. It specifies CASSEPGQGLMTF.

The rearrangement joins TRBV29-1 to TRBJ2-1, with TRBD1 matching over 8 bases. CDR1 and CDR2 (germline): SQVTM, ANQGSEA. After removal of 3 bases from V and 0 bases from J, the junction contained 13 bases not matched to a gene. This CDR3 is 18 amino acids long. Here the CDR3 reads CSVEETGATGASYNEQFF. CDR3 DNA sequence: TGCAGCGTTGAGGAGACAGGGGCTACCGGCGCCTCCTACAATGAGCAGTTCTTC.